These T cell receptor beta chains were read from a single sample in a study of blood T cell repertoires in COVID-19. Libraries were prepared by immunoSEQ multiplex PCR; TCRdb keeps only in-frame clonotypes and omits some of them. Of some 180,000 clones in the sample, about 80% are singletons; the top ten hold less than 5.5%. The sequenced sample was PBMCs or T cells enriched from blood (not recorded which). The receptors were sampled from a woman aged 55 to 70 with acute COVID-19. CDR3s include the opening cysteine and the closing phenylalanine or tryptophan. The order of the fields is V gene, clone size, J gene, D gene, CDR3 protein, CDR3 DNA. A D gene is named only where the DNA matches it firmly. Part of the rows lack a size; the others show once, few, many or a class for expanded clones.

v_call: TRBV5-1
clone_size: -
j_call: TRBJ2-1
d_call: TRBD1
cdr3_aa: CASSLSPGQGYNEQFF
cdr3_nt: TGCGCCAGCAGCTTGTCCCCGGGACAGGGGTACAATGAGCAGTTCTTC

v_call: TRBV28
clone_size: -
j_call: TRBJ2-5
d_call: -
cdr3_aa: CASSFSPTPQETQYF
cdr3_nt: TGTGCCAGCAGTTTTAGTCCAACTCCCCAAGAGACCCAGTACTTC

v_call: TRBV5-6
clone_size: few
j_call: TRBJ2-2
d_call: TRBD1
cdr3_aa: CASSSLTGTGLSGELFF
cdr3_nt: TGTGCCAGCAGCTCACTTACCGGGACAGGGCTAAGCGGGGAGCTGTTTTTT

v_call: TRBV11-2
clone_size: -
j_call: TRBJ1-2
d_call: -
cdr3_aa: CASSSYLSGYTF
cdr3_nt: TGTGCCAGCAGCTCCTATCTAAGTGGCTACACCTTC

v_call: TRBV19
clone_size: -
j_call: TRBJ1-3
d_call: -
cdr3_aa: CASLDQGSSGNTIYF
cdr3_nt: TGTGCCAGCCTGGATCAGGGGAGCTCTGGAAACACCATATATTTT

v_call: TRBV4-1
clone_size: once
j_call: TRBJ2-1
d_call: -
cdr3_aa: CASSQVMGRIEQFF
cdr3_nt: TGCGCCAGCAGCCAAGTTATGGGGAGAATTGAGCAGTTCTTC

v_call: TRBV7-2
clone_size: -
j_call: TRBJ2-2
d_call: TRBD2
cdr3_aa: CASSLPGLEGVGELFF
cdr3_nt: TGTGCCAGCAGCTTACCGGGACTAGAGGGGGTCGGGGAGCTGTTTTTT

v_call: TRBV27
clone_size: few
j_call: TRBJ2-3
d_call: TRBD2
cdr3_aa: CASSLLRGDQDTQYF
cdr3_nt: TGTGCCAGCAGCCTTTTGCGGGGGGACCAAGATACGCAGTATTTT

v_call: TRBV5-5
clone_size: -
j_call: TRBJ2-3
d_call: TRBD1
cdr3_aa: CASSLGTGGMNTQYF
cdr3_nt: TGTGCCAGCAGCTTGGGGACAGGGGGCATGAATACGCAGTATTTT

v_call: TRBV19
clone_size: -
j_call: TRBJ2-3
d_call: -
cdr3_aa: CATRVSSTDTQYF
cdr3_nt: TGTGCCACCAGGGTCTCAAGCACAGATACGCAGTATTTT

v_call: TRBV6-6
clone_size: -
j_call: TRBJ2-3
d_call: -
cdr3_aa: CASSYGGAHTDTQYF
cdr3_nt: TGTGCCAGCAGTTATGGCGGAGCCCACACAGATACGCAGTATTTT

v_call: TRBV6-2/TRBV6-3
clone_size: -
j_call: TRBJ1-5
d_call: -
cdr3_aa: CASSDNNQPQHF
cdr3_nt: TGTGCCAGCAGTGACAACAATCAGCCCCAGCATTTT

v_call: TRBV4-3
clone_size: -
j_call: TRBJ2-1
d_call: TRBD2
cdr3_aa: CASSQEPAGAGGIYNEQFF
cdr3_nt: TGCGCCAGCAGCCAAGAACCAGCGGGGGCCGGAGGTATATACAATGAGCAGTTCTTC

v_call: TRBV7-9
clone_size: few
j_call: TRBJ2-2
d_call: -
cdr3_aa: CASTKRGSQAGELFF
cdr3_nt: TGTGCCAGCACCAAAAGGGGTAGTCAGGCCGGGGAGCTGTTTTTT

v_call: TRBV2
clone_size: once
j_call: TRBJ2-1
d_call: -
cdr3_aa: CASSEEGMGDNEQFF
cdr3_nt: TGTGCCAGCAGTGAGGAGGGTATGGGGGACAATGAGCAGTTCTTC

v_call: TRBV5-1
clone_size: -
j_call: TRBJ1-4
d_call: TRBD1
cdr3_aa: CASSLQGVKEKLFF
cdr3_nt: TGCGCCAGCAGCCTACAGGGGGTAAAGGAAAAACTGTTTTTT

v_call: TRBV7-9
clone_size: -
j_call: TRBJ1-4
d_call: TRBD1
cdr3_aa: CASSTGQTPRLFF
cdr3_nt: TGTGCCAGCAGCACGGGACAGACTCCCCGTCTGTTTTTT

v_call: TRBV10-3
clone_size: -
j_call: TRBJ1-1
d_call: TRBD1
cdr3_aa: CAISEGQGNTEAFF
cdr3_nt: TGTGCCATCAGTGAGGGACAGGGGAACACTGAAGCTTTCTTT

v_call: TRBV4-2
clone_size: -
j_call: TRBJ2-2
d_call: TRBD2
cdr3_aa: CASNEGLAVAGELFF
cdr3_nt: TGTGCCAGCAACGAAGGGCTAGCGGTGGCCGGGGAGCTGTTTTTT

v_call: TRBV29-1
clone_size: many
j_call: TRBJ1-2
d_call: TRBD1
cdr3_aa: CSVDLGTGKGYTF
cdr3_nt: TGCAGCGTTGATTTAGGGACAGGAAAGGGCTACACCTTC

v_call: TRBV11-2
clone_size: -
j_call: TRBJ1-4
d_call: -
cdr3_aa: CASSLGGREKLFF
cdr3_nt: TGTGCCAGCAGCTTAGGTGGGAGGGAAAAACTGTTTTTT

v_call: TRBV29-1
clone_size: few
j_call: TRBJ1-1
d_call: TRBD1
cdr3_aa: CSITGQMNTEAFF
cdr3_nt: TGCAGCATAACGGGACAGATGAACACTGAAGCTTTCTTT

v_call: TRBV4-2
clone_size: -
j_call: TRBJ1-2
d_call: TRBD1
cdr3_aa: CASSPGTGGGYGYTF
cdr3_nt: TGTGCCAGCAGCCCGGGGACAGGGGGCGGCTATGGCTACACCTTC

v_call: TRBV6-5
clone_size: -
j_call: TRBJ1-5
d_call: -
cdr3_aa: CASNMRANSNQPQHF
cdr3_nt: TGTGCCAGCAACATGAGGGCGAATAGCAATCAGCCCCAGCATTTT

v_call: TRBV19
clone_size: -
j_call: TRBJ2-3
d_call: -
cdr3_aa: CASNLSGRGSGFTDTQYF
cdr3_nt: TGTGCCAGTAATTTATCCGGTAGGGGTAGCGGCTTCACAGATACGCAGTATTTT

v_call: TRBV6-5
clone_size: -
j_call: TRBJ1-6
d_call: TRBD1
cdr3_aa: CASSNGGTGHFPLHF
cdr3_nt: TGTGCCAGCAGTAACGGGGGGACAGGGCATTTCCCCCTCCACTTT

v_call: TRBV5-1
clone_size: -
j_call: TRBJ1-1
d_call: -
cdr3_aa: CASSLGAGAGTEAFF
cdr3_nt: TGCGCCAGCAGCTTGGGTGCGGGGGCTGGCACTGAAGCTTTCTTT

v_call: TRBV11-3
clone_size: few
j_call: TRBJ2-1
d_call: -
cdr3_aa: CASSLVSDEQFF
cdr3_nt: TGTGCCAGCAGCTTAGTTAGCGATGAGCAGTTCTTC

v_call: TRBV5-6
clone_size: -
j_call: TRBJ2-3
d_call: TRBD2
cdr3_aa: CASSLAWRGGGDTQYF
cdr3_nt: TGTGCCAGCAGCTTGGCTTGGCGGGGGGGCGGAGATACGCAGTATTTT

v_call: TRBV5-1
clone_size: -
j_call: TRBJ2-7
d_call: -
cdr3_aa: CASSRRDSYEQYF
cdr3_nt: TGCGCCAGCAGCCGGAGGGATTCCTACGAGCAGTACTTC

v_call: TRBV23-1
clone_size: -
j_call: TRBJ2-2
d_call: TRBD1
cdr3_aa: CASSQPTGGCFYGELFF
cdr3_nt: TGCGCCAGCAGTCAACCGACAGGGGGCTGCTTCTACGGGGAGCTGTTTTTT

v_call: TRBV18
clone_size: -
j_call: TRBJ2-6
d_call: TRBD1
cdr3_aa: CASSPRQGAGGANVLTF
cdr3_nt: TGTGCCAGCTCACCAAGACAGGGGGCGGGGGGGGCCAACGTCCTGACTTTC

v_call: TRBV6-5
clone_size: once
j_call: TRBJ2-3
d_call: -
cdr3_aa: CASRPLSGLTDTQYF
cdr3_nt: TGTGCCAGCAGACCTCTTAGCGGCCTCACAGATACGCAGTATTTT

v_call: TRBV30
clone_size: -
j_call: TRBJ1-5
d_call: -
cdr3_aa: CAWSVNREYSNQPQHF
cdr3_nt: TGTGCCTGGAGTGTAAATAGAGAATATAGCAATCAGCCCCAGCATTTT

v_call: TRBV13
clone_size: -
j_call: TRBJ2-3
d_call: TRBD2
cdr3_aa: CASSLRLGGGASTDTQYF
cdr3_nt: TGTGCCAGCAGCCTACGACTCGGCGGGGGGGCCAGCACAGATACGCAGTATTTT

v_call: TRBV7-9
clone_size: -
j_call: TRBJ1-1
d_call: TRBD1
cdr3_aa: CASSFRGQKRRNTEAFF
cdr3_nt: TGTGCCAGCAGCTTCCGGGGACAGAAAAGAAGGAACACTGAAGCTTTCTTT

v_call: TRBV9
clone_size: once
j_call: TRBJ1-6
d_call: -
cdr3_aa: CASSLRDPGDSPLHF
cdr3_nt: TGTGCCAGCAGCCTCCGGGACCCAGGGGATTCACCCCTCCACTTT

v_call: TRBV5-4
clone_size: once
j_call: TRBJ1-3
d_call: -
cdr3_aa: CASGPGGGGNTIYF
cdr3_nt: TGTGCCAGCGGGCCTGGGGGGGGCGGAAACACCATATATTTT

v_call: TRBV12-3/TRBV12-4
clone_size: -
j_call: TRBJ1-2
d_call: TRBD1
cdr3_aa: CASSLGQTYGYTF
cdr3_nt: TGTGCCAGCAGTTTGGGACAGACCTATGGCTACACCTTC

v_call: TRBV7-2
clone_size: -
j_call: TRBJ1-5
d_call: -
cdr3_aa: CASRREGSAQPQHF
cdr3_nt: TGTGCCAGCAGGCGGGAGGGGTCGGCTCAGCCCCAGCATTTT

v_call: TRBV28
clone_size: -
j_call: TRBJ1-5
d_call: TRBD1
cdr3_aa: CASSSDGTGRKSNQPQHF
cdr3_nt: TGTGCCAGCAGTTCCGATGGGACAGGGAGGAAAAGCAATCAGCCCCAGCATTTT

v_call: TRBV19
clone_size: -
j_call: TRBJ2-5
d_call: TRBD2
cdr3_aa: CASKTSGRAETQYF
cdr3_nt: TGTGCCAGTAAGACTAGCGGGAGAGCAGAGACCCAGTACTTC

v_call: TRBV19
clone_size: -
j_call: TRBJ2-3
d_call: TRBD2
cdr3_aa: CASRAGTSGYTDTQYF
cdr3_nt: TGTGCCAGTAGGGCGGGGACTAGCGGGTACACAGATACGCAGTATTTT

v_call: TRBV5-5
clone_size: -
j_call: TRBJ1-1
d_call: -
cdr3_aa: CASSLQPYTEAFF
cdr3_nt: TGTGCCAGCAGCTTACAGCCATACACTGAAGCTTTCTTT

v_call: TRBV7-6
clone_size: once
j_call: TRBJ2-1
d_call: TRBD2
cdr3_aa: CASSLRSGRADNEQFF
cdr3_nt: TGTGCCAGCAGCTTACGAAGCGGGAGGGCGGACAATGAGCAGTTCTTC

v_call: TRBV15
clone_size: -
j_call: TRBJ2-1
d_call: TRBD2
cdr3_aa: CATSRVPLAGGYNEQFF
cdr3_nt: TGTGCCACCAGCAGAGTCCCTCTAGCGGGGGGCTACAATGAGCAGTTCTTC

v_call: TRBV5-1
clone_size: once
j_call: TRBJ1-1
d_call: -
cdr3_aa: CASSLATALNTEAFF
cdr3_nt: TGCGCCAGCAGCTTGGCGACAGCCCTGAACACTGAAGCTTTCTTT

v_call: TRBV5-6
clone_size: once
j_call: TRBJ2-1
d_call: -
cdr3_aa: CASSLTLLSSGEQFF
cdr3_nt: TGTGCCAGCAGCTTAACTCTCCTTTCTAGTGGTGAGCAGTTCTTC

v_call: TRBV4-3
clone_size: once
j_call: TRBJ1-1
d_call: -
cdr3_aa: CASSPTYGRDTEAFF
cdr3_nt: TGCGCCAGCAGCCCAACTTACGGTCGGGACACTGAAGCTTTCTTT

v_call: TRBV4-3
clone_size: -
j_call: TRBJ1-1
d_call: -
cdr3_aa: CASSLRTQNTEAFF
cdr3_nt: TGCGCCAGCAGTCTCAGGACTCAGAACACTGAAGCTTTCTTT

v_call: TRBV20-1
clone_size: -
j_call: TRBJ1-2
d_call: -
cdr3_aa: CSASRYGYTF
cdr3_nt: TGCAGTGCTAGTCGGTATGGCTACACCTTC

v_call: TRBV9
clone_size: -
j_call: TRBJ2-2
d_call: TRBD2
cdr3_aa: CASSVGLAGAGGNTGELFF
cdr3_nt: TGTGCCAGCAGCGTAGGGTTAGCGGGAGCGGGGGGGAACACCGGGGAGCTGTTTTTT

v_call: TRBV5-1
clone_size: -
j_call: TRBJ1-6
d_call: TRBD1
cdr3_aa: CASSFYSLPSGTGNSPLHF
cdr3_nt: TGCGCCAGCAGCTTTTATAGTCTTCCTTCCGGGACAGGGAATTCACCCCTCCACTTT

v_call: TRBV6-1
clone_size: -
j_call: TRBJ1-5
d_call: -
cdr3_aa: CASSELSLRGPQHF
cdr3_nt: TGTGCCAGCAGTGAATTAAGTCTGCGAGGGCCCCAGCATTTT